This T cell receptor beta chain came from a study of T-cell reconstitution after alpha-beta-depleted transplantation in children. Broader study findings: T-cell numbers and diversity one year post-transplant derived largely from freshly generated T cells. Surviving recipient cells, namely T cells and thymic progenitors, were the source of high day-60 TCRbeta diversity in some patients. Reportedly, only several hundred clones from non-depleted graft cells drove alpha-beta T-cell counts at about two months.

On this clonotype: Its antigen is not known.

TCRbeta library construction was performed incorporating unique molecular identifiers. Using its own MiXCR run on the PCR reads, TCRdb lists one record per CDR3 protein. The sample holds 200,000 or so distinct CDR3 sequences, 8.4% seen once. The CDR3 sequence is 15 residues long. V was cut by 5 bases and J by 6 bases, with 20 bases left in between. CDR1 is LNHNV, CDR2 YYDKDF, per germline (reference sequence). The starting material was PBMCs, mostly from graft donor cells, obtained 360 days after TCRalphabeta/CD19-depleted stem cell transplant. The chain employs TRBV15 and TRBJ2-7, with D perhaps assigned TRBD1 or TRBD2 (5 bases each). This TCR came from a male patient under 10 years old who had a stem cell transplant for acute myeloid leukemia, so the T cells may come from the graft donor. The CDR3 DNA sequence: TGTGCCACCAGCCGAGGGACGGCTCCTTTCATCGAGCAGTACTTC. Translated, it gives CATSRGTAPFIEQYF.